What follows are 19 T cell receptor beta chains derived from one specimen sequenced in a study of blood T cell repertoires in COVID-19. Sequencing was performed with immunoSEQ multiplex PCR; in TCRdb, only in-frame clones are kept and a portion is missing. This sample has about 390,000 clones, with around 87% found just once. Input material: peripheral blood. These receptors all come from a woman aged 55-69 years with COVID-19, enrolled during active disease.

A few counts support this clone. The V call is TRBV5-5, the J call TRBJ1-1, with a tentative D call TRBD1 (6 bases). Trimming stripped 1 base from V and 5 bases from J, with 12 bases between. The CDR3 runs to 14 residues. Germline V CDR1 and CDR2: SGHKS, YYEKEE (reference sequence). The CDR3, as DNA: TGTGCCAGCAGCTTGTATCAGGGGTCGACTGAAGCTTTCTTT. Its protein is CASSLYQGSTEAFF.

This chain's CDR3 is CASSPGTVNNEQFF. The CDR3 DNA sequence: TGTGCCAGCAGCCCCGGGACTGTAAACAATGAGCAGTTCTTC. The chain joins TRBV6-5 to TRBJ2-1, with D perhaps TRBD2 (6 bases). This CDR3 is built from 14 residues. Trimming shortened V by 6 bases and J by 5 bases, and 14 bases separated the two germline ends. Per the germline V gene, CDR1 is MNHEY and CDR2 is SVGAGI.

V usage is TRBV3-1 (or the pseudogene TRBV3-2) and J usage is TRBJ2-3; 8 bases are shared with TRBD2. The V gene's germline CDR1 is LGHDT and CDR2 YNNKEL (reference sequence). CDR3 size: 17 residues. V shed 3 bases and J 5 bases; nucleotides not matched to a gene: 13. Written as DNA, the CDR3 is TGTGCCAGCAGCCAGCCCGGGTCGGGGGGGCAAAAAGATACGCAGTATTTT. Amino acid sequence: CASSQPGSGGQKDTQYF.

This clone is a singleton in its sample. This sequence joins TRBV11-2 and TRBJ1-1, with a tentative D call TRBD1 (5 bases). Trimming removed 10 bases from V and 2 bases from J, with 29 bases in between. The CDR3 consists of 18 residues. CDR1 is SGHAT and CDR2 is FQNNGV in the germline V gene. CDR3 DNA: TGTGCCACCAAGCAGCTTAGGGGTCCTGGGAGGACTAACACTGAAGCTTTCTTT. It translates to CATKQLRGPGRTNTEAFF. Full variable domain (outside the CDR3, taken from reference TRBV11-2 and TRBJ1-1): EAGVAQSPRYKIIEKRQSVAFWCNPISGHATLYWYQQILGQGPKLLIQFQNNGVVDDSQLPKDRFSAERLKGVDSTLKIQPAKLEDSAVYLCATKQLRGPGRTNTEAFFGQGTRLTVV.

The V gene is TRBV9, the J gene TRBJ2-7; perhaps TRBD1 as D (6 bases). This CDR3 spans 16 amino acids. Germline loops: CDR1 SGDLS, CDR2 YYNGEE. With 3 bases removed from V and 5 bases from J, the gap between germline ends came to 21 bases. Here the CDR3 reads CASSAGTSVYRDEQYF. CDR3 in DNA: TGTGCCAGCAGCGCAGGGACAAGCGTTTATCGCGACGAGCAGTACTTC. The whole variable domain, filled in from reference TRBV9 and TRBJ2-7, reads DSGVTQTPKHLITATGQRVTLRCSPRSGDLSVYWYQQSLDQGLQFLIQYYNGEERAKGNILERFSAQQFPDLHSELNLSSLELGDSALYFCASSAGTSVYRDEQYFGPGTRLTVT.

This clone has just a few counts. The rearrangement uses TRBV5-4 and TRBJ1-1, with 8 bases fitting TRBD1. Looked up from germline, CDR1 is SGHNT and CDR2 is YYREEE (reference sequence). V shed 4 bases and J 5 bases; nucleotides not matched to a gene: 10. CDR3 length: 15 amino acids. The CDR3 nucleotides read TGTGCCAGCAGCCCCCGGACAGGGCATCGGACTGAAGCTTTCTTT. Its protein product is CASSPRTGHRTEAFF.

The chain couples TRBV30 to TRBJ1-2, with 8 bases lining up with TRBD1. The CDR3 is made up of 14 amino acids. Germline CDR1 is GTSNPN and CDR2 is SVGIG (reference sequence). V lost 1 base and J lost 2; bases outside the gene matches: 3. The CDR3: CAWSGDRRNYGYTF. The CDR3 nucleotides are TGTGCCTGGAGTGGGGACAGGCGAAACTATGGCTACACCTTC.

The CDR3 loop is CSASTFGTRGRTDTQYF. The DNA for the CDR3 is TGCAGTGCTAGTACTTTTGGAACCAGGGGACGCACAGATACGCAGTATTTT. The chain recombines TRBV20-1 with TRBJ2-3, with D maybe TRBD1 (6 bases). The CDR3 sequence is 17 residues long. Trimming pared 3 bases from V and 1 base from J, leaving 20 bases between. CDR1 and CDR2 (germline): DFQATT, SNEGSKA (reference sequence).

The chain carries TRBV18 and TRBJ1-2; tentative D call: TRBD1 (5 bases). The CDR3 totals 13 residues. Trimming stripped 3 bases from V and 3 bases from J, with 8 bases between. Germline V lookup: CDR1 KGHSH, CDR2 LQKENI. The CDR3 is CASSPDSYYGYTF. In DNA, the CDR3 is TGTGCCAGCTCACCTGACAGTTACTATGGCTACACCTTC. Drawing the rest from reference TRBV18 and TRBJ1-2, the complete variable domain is NAGVMQNPRHLVRRRGQEARLRCSPMKGHSHVYWYRQLPEEGLKFMVYLQKENIIDESGMPKERFSAEFPKEGPSILRIQQVVRGDSAAYFCASSPDSYYGYTFGSGTRLTVV.

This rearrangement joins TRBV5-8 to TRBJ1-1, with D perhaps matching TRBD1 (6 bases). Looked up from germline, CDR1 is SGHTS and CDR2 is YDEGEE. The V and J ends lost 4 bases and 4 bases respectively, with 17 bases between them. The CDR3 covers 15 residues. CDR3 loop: CASSDNRVGVTEAFF. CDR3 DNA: TGTGCCAGCAGCGATAACAGGGTTGGGGTCACTGAAGCTTTCTTT.

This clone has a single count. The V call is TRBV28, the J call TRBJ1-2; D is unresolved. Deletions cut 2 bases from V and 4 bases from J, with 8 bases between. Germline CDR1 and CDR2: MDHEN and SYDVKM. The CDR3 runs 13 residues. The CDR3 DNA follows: TGTGCCAGCAGTTTAAGCGGATTCTATGGCTACACCTTC. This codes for CASSLSGFYGYTF.

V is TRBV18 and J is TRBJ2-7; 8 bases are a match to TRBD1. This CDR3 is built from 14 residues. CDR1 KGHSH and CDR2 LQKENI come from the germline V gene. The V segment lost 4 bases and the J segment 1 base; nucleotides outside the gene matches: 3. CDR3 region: CASSLRTGSYEQYF. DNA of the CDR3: TGTGCCAGCTCACTCAGGACAGGGTCCTACGAGCAGTACTTC.

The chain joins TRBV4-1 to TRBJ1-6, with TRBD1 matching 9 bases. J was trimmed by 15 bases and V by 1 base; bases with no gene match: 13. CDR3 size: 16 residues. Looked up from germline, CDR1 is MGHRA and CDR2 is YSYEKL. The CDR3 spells CASSQGQGVKAADLHF. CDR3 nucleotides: TGCGCCAGCAGCCAAGGACAGGGGGTAAAGGCTGCGGACCTCCACTTT.

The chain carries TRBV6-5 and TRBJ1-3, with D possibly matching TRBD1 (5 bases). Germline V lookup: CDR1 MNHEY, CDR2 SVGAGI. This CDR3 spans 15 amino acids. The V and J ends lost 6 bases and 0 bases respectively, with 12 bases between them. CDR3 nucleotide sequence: TGTGCCAGCAGCCTGACAGTATACTCTGGAAACACCATATATTTT. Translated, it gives CASSLTVYSGNTIYF.

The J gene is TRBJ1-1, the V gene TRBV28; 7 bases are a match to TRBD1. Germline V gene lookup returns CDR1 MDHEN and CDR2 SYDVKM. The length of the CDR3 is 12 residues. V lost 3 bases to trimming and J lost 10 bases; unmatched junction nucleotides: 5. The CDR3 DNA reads TGTGCCAGCAGTTTGCAAACAGGGGCAGCTTTCTTT. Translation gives CASSLQTGAAFF.

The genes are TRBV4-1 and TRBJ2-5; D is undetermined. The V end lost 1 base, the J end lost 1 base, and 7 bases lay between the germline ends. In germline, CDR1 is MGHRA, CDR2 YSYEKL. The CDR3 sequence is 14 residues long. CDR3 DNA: TGCGCCAGCAGCCAAGGAAGCCGCCAAGAGACCCAGTACTTC. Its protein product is CASSQGSRQETQYF.

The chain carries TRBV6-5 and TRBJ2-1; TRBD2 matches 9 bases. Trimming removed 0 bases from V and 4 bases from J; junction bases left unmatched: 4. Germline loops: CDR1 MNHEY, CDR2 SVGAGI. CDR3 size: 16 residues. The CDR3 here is CASSYSPLAGYNEQFF. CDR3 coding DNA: TGTGCCAGCAGTTACTCCCCTCTAGCGGGGTACAATGAGCAGTTCTTC.

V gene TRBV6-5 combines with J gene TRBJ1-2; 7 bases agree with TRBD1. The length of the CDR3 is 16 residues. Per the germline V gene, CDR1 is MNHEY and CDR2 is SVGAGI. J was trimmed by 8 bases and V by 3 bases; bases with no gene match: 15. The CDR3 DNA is TGTGCCAGCAGTTATATTAGCGGAGGGGGCCGCGGGGGCTACACCTTC. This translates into CASSYISGGGRGGYTF.

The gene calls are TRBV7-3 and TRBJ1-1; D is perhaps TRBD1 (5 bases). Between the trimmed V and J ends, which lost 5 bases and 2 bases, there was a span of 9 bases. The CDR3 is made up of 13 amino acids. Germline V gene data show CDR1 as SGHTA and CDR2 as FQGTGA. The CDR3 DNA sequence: TGTGCCAGCAGCCAACAGGAAAACACTGAAGCTTTCTTT. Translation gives CASSQQENTEAFF.